The present T cell receptor beta chain was sequenced within a study of blood T cell repertoires in COVID-19. Study details: The origin of the acute and convalescent COVID-19 samples was the United States, Italy and Spain. Sample material is recorded as cDNA or gDNA derived from T cells, B-cell-depleted T cells, or PBMCs.

In the study's own analysis: Estimated nucleated cell counts came from reference gene primer amplification. TCRdb keeps only in-frame clones here, not all; method: immunoSEQ multiplex PCR. That table supplies the V and J calls and clone size; D and trimming were determined from the DNA. This table has fewer than 300,000 clones, roughly 85% appearing once. This CDR3 contains 16 residues. V shed 2 bases and J 2 bases; nucleotides not matched to a gene: 8. CDR1 and CDR2 from the germline V gene are SGHRS and YFSETQ. The TCR originated in a woman between 18 and 29 years old with acute or convalescent COVID-19. The V gene is TRBV5-1, the J gene TRBJ1-2, with 8 bases lining up with TRBD1. The sample taken for sequencing was peripheral blood. CDR3 amino acids: CASSFFPGQANYGYTF. CDR3 in DNA: TGCGCCAGCAGCTTTTTTCCGGGACAGGCAAACTATGGCTACACCTTC.